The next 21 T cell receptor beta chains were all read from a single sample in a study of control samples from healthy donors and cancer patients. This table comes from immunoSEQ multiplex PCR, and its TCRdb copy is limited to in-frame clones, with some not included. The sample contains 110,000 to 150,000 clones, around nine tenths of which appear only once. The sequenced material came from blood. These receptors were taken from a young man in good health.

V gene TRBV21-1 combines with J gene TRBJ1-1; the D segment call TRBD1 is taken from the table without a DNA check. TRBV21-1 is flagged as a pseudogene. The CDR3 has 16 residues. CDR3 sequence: CASSKRRGTADTEAFF. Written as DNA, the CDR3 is TGTGCCAGCAGCAAAAGACGCGGGACAGCGGACACTGAAGCTTTCTTT.

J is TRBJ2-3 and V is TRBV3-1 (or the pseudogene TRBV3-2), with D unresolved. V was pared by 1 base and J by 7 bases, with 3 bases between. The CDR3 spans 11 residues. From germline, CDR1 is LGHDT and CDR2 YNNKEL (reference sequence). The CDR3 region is CASSQGYTQYF. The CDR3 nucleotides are TGTGCCAGCAGCCAAGGTTATACGCAGTATTTT.

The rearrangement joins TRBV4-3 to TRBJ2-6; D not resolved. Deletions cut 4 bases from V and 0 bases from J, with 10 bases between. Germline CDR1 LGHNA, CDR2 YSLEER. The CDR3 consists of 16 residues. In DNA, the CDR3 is TGCGCCAGCAGCCCGGACGTCTCCTCTGGGGCCAACGTCCTGACTTTC. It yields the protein CASSPDVSSGANVLTF.

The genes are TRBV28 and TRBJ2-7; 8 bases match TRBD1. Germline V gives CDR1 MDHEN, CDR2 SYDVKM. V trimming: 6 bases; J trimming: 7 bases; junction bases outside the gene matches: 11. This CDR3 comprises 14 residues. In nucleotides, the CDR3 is TGTGCCAGCAGCCGAATCGGACAGGGATGGGAGCAGTACTTC. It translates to CASSRIGQGWEQYF. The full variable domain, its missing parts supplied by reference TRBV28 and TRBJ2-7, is DVKVTQSSRYLVKRTGEKVFLECVQDMDHENMFWYRQDPGLGLRLIYFSYDVKMKEKGDIPEGYSVSREKKERFSLILESASTNQTSMYLCASSRIGQGWEQYFGPGTRLTVT.

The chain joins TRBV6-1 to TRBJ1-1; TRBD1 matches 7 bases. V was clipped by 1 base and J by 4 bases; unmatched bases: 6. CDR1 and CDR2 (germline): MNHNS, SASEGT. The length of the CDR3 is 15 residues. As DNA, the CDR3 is TGTGCCAGCAGTGAAGAGGGGGCAGGTGGCACTGAAGCTTTCTTT. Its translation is CASSEEGAGGTEAFF.

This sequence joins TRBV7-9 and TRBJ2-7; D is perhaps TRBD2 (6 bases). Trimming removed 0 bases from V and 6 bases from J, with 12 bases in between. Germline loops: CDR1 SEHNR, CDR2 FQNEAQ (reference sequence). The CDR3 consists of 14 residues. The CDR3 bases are TGTGCCAGCAGCTTAGCGGGGGGTCCTCTCGAGCAGTACTTC. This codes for CASSLAGGPLEQYF.

CDR3 region: CASSLDFRQGLEQYF. CDR3 in DNA: TGTGCCAGCAGCTTAGATTTTCGGCAGGGGTTGGAGCAGTACTTC. The rearrangement links TRBV11-2 to TRBJ2-7; D is possibly TRBD1 (6 bases). V was pared by 0 bases and J by 7 bases, with 16 bases between. This CDR3 has 15 amino acids. Germline CDR1 reads SGHAT; CDR2 reads FQNNGV.

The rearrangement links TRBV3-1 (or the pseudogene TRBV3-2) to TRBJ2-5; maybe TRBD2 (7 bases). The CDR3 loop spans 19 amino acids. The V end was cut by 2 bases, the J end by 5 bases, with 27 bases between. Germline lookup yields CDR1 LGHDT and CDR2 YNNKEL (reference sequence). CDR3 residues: CASSQPAASGGGFYETQYF. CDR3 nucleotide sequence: TGTGCCAGCAGCCAACCCGCGGCTAGCGGAGGGGGGTTTTATGAGACCCAGTACTTC.

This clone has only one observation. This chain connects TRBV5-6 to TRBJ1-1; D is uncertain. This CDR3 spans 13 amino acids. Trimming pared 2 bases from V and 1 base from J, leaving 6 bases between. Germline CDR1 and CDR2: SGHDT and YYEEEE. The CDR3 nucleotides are TGTGCCAGCAGCTTTTGGAAGAACACTGAAGCTTTCTTT. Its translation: CASSFWKNTEAFF.

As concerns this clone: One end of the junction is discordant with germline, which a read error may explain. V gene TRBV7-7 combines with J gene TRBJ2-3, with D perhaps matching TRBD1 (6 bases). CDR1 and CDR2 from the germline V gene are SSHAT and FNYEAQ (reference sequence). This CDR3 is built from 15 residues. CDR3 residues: CASSPGTTSTDTQYF. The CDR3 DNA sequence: TGTGCTAGCAGCCCCGGGACAACTAGCACAGATACGCAGTATTTT.

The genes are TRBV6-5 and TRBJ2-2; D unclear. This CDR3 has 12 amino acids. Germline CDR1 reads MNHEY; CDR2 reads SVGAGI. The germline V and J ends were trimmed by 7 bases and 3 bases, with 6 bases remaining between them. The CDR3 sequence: CASIGHTGELFF. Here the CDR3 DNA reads TGTGCCAGCATAGGGCACACCGGGGAGCTGTTTTTT.

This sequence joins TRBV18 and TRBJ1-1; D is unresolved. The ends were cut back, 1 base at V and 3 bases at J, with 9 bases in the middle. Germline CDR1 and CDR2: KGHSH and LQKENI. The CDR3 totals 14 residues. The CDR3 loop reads CASSPQGSHTEAFF. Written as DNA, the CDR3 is TGTGCCAGCTCACCACAGGGTTCCCACACTGAAGCTTTCTTT. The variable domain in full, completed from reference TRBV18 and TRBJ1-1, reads NAGVMQNPRHLVRRRGQEARLRCSPMKGHSHVYWYRQLPEEGLKFMVYLQKENIIDESGMPKERFSAEFPKEGPSILRIQQVVRGDSAAYFCASSPQGSHTEAFFGQGTRLTVV.

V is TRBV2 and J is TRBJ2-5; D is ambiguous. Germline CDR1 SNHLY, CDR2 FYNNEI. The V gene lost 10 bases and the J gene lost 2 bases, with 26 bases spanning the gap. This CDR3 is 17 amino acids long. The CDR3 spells CATHPLVFDFSQETQYF. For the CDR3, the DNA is TGTGCCACCCATCCCCTGGTTTTTGACTTCAGTCAAGAGACCCAGTACTTC.

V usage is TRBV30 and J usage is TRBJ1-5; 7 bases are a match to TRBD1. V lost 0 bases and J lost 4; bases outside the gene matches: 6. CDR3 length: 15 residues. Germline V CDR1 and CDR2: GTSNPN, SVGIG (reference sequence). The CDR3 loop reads CAWSVRDRRNQPQHF. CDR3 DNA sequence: TGTGCCTGGAGTGTAAGGGACAGAAGAAATCAGCCCCAGCATTTT. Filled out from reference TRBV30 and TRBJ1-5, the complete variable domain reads SQTIHQWPATLVQPVGSPLSLECTVEGTSNPNLYWYRQAAGRGLQLLFYSVGIGQISSEVPQNLSASRPQDRQFILSSKKLLLSDSGFYLCAWSVRDRRNQPQHFGDGTRLSIL.

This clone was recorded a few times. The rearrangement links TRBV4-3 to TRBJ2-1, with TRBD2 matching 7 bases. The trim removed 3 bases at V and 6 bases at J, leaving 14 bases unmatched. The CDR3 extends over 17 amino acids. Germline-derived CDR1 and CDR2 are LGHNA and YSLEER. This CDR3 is CASSHDLGGSSSNEQFF. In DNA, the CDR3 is TGCGCCAGCAGCCATGACCTCGGCGGGAGTTCTTCCAATGAGCAGTTCTTC.

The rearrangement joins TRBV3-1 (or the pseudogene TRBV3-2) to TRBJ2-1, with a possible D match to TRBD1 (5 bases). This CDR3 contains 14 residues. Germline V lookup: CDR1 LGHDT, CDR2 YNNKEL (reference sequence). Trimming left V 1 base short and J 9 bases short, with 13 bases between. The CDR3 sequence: CASSQGQTLGEQFF. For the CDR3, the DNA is TGTGCCAGCAGCCAAGGACAGACCCTCGGTGAGCAGTTCTTC.

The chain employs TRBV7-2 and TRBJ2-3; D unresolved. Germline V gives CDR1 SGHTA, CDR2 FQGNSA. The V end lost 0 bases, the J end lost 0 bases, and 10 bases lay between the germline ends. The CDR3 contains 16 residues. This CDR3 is CASSLADGPSTDTQYF. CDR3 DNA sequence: TGTGCCAGCAGCTTAGCGGACGGACCTAGCACAGATACGCAGTATTTT.

CDR3 region: CATRSRGENPFF. DNA for the CDR3: TGTGCCACAAGATCCAGGGGGGAGAATCCGTTCTTC. The genes are TRBV15 and TRBJ2-1; perhaps TRBD1 as D (7 bases). The CDR3 is made up of 12 amino acids. V dropped 9 bases and J dropped 15 bases, with 21 bases sitting between them. The germline gives CDR1 LNHNV, CDR2 YYDKDF (reference sequence).

CDR3 amino acids: CASSETSGKGYEQYF. The CDR3 DNA sequence: TGTGCCAGCAGTGAGACTAGCGGGAAGGGCTACGAGCAGTACTTC. The rearrangement links TRBV4-2 to TRBJ2-7; 11 bases line up with TRBD2. V was pared by 6 bases and J by 3 bases, with 7 bases of the junction left unmatched. The CDR3 is 15 residues long. Per the germline V gene, CDR1 is LGHNA and CDR2 is YNFKEQ.

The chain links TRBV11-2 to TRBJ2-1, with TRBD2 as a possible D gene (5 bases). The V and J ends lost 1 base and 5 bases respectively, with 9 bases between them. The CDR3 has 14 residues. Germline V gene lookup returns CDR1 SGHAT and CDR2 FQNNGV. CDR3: CASSLAGIHNEQFF. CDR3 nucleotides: TGTGCCAGCAGCTTAGCGGGAATCCACAATGAGCAGTTCTTC.

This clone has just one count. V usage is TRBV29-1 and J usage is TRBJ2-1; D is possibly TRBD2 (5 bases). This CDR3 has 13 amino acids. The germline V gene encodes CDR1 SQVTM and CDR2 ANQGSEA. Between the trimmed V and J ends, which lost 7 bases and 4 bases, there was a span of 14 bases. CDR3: CSAPGLAYNEQFF. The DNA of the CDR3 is TGCAGCGCTCCCGGACTGGCATACAATGAGCAGTTCTTC.